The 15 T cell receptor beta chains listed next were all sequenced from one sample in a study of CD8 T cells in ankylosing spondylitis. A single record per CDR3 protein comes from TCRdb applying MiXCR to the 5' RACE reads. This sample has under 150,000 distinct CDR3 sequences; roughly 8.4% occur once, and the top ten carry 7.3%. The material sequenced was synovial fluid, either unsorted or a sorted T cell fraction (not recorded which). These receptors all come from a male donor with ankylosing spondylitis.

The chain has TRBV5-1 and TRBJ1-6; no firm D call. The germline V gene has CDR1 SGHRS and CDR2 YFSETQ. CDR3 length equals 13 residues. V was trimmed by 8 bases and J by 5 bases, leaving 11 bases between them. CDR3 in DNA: TGCGCCAGTCGTCCCCGGGATAATTCACCCCTCCACTTT. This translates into CASRPRDNSPLHF.

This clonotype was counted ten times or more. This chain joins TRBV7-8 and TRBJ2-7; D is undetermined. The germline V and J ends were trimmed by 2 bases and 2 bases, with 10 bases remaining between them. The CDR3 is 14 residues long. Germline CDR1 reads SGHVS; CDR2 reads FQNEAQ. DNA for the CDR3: TGTGCCAGCAGCTTAAGACCTGGACCCTACGAGCAGTACTTC. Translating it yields CASSLRPGPYEQYF.

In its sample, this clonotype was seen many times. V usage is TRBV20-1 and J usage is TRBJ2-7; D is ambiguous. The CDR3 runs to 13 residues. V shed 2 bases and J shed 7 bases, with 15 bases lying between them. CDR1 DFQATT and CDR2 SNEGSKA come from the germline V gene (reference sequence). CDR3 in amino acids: CSARPPNLVEQYF. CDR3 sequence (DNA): TGCAGTGCTAGACCGCCTAACCTGGTGGAGCAGTACTTC.

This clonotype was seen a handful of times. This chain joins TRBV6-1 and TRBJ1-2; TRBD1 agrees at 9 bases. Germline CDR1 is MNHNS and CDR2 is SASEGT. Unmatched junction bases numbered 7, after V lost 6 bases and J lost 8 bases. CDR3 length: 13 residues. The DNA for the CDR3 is TGTGCCAGCAGCAGAGACAGGGGGTTAGGCTACACCTTC. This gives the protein CASSRDRGLGYTF.

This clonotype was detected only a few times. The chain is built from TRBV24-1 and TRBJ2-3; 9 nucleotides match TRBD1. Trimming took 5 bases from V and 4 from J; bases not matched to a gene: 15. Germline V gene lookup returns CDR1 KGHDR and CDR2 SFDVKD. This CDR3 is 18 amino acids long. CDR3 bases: TGTGCCACCAGTGCTCCTGGGTACGGGACAGGGAGGGCAGATACGCAGTATTTT. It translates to CATSAPGYGTGRADTQYF.

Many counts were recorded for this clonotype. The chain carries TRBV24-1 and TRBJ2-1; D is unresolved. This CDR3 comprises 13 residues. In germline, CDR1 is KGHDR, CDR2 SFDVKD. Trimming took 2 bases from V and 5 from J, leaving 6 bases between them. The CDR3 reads CATSDYGDNEQFF. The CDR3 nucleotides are TGTGCCACCAGTGATTATGGGGACAATGAGCAGTTCTTC.

CDR3 nucleotides: TGCGCCAGCAGCCAACTCGGCGGAGACAGGGCTTACGAGCAGTACTTC. Translating gives CASSQLGGDRAYEQYF. V gene TRBV4-3 combines with J gene TRBJ2-7, with TRBD1 matching over 7 bases. CDR1 and CDR2 (germline): LGHNA, YSLEER. The length of the CDR3 is 16 residues. Trimming at V came to 2 bases and at J to 4 bases, leaving 11 bases not matched to a gene.

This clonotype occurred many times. The CDR3 DNA is TGTGCCTTACGCGAGGGGCAGGACACTGAAGCTTTCTTT. This translates into CALREGQDTEAFF. J is TRBJ1-1 and V is TRBV10-3, with a possible D match to TRBD1 (5 bases). This CDR3 contains 13 residues. Germline V gene data show CDR1 as ENHRY and CDR2 as SYGVKD. V lost 11 bases and J lost 3, with 16 bases in between.

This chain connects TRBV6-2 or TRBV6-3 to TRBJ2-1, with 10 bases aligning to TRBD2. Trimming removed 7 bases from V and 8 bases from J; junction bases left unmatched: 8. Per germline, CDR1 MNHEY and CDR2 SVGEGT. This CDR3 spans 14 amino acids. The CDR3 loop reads CASIPAGGPDEQFF. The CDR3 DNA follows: TGTGCCAGCATTCCAGCGGGGGGGCCCGATGAGCAGTTCTTC.

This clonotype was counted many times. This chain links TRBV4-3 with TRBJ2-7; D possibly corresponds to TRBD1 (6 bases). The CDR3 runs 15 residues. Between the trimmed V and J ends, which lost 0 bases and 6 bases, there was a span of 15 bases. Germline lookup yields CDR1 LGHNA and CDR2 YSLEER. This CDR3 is CASSQDWQGLVEQYF. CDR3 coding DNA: TGCGCCAGCAGCCAAGATTGGCAGGGGTTGGTCGAGCAGTACTTC.

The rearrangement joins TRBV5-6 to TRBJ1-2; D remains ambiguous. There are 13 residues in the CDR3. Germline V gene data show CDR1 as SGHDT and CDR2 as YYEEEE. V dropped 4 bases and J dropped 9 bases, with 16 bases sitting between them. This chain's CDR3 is CASSPGRLYCYTF. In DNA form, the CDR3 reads TGTGCCAGCAGCCCAGGACGCCTCTACTGCTACACCTTC.

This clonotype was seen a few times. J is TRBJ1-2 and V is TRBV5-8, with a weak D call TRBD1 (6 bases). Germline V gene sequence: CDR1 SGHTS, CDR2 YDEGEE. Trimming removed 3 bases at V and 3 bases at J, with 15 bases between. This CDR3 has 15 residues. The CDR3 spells CASSSGAAAHYGYTF. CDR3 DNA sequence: TGTGCCAGCAGCTCGGGGGCTGCAGCCCACTATGGCTACACCTTC. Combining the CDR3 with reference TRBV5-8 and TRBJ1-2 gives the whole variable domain EAGVTQSPTHLIKTRGQQATLRCSPISGHTSVYWYQQALGLGLQFLLWYDEGEERNRGNFPPRFSGRQFPNYSSELNVNALELEDSALYLCASSSGAAAHYGYTFGSGTRLTVV.

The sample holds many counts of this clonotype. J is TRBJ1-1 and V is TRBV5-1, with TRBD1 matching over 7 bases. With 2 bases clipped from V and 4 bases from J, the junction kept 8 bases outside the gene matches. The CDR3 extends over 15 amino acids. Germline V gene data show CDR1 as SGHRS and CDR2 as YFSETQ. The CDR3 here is CASSLGTVGFTEAFF. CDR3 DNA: TGCGCCAGCAGCTTAGGGACAGTTGGGTTCACTGAAGCTTTCTTT.

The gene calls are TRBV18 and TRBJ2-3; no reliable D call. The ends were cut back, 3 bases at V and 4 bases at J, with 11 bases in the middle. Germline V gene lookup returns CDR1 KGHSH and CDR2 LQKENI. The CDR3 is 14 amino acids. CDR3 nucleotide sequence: TGTGCCAGCTCACCTTCAACCCGGGCAGATACGCAGTATTTT. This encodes CASSPSTRADTQYF.

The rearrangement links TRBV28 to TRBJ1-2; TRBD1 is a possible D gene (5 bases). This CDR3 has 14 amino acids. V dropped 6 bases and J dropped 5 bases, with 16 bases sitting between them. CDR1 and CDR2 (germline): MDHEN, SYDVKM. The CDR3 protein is CASSPGTRTYGYTF. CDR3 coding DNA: TGTGCCAGCAGCCCAGGGACTAGGACGTATGGCTACACCTTC.